The present T cell receptor beta chain was sequenced within a study of cytomegalovirus exposure and HLA in healthy donors. Primers: 60 Vbeta forward and 13 Jbeta reverse. Measured with immunoSEQ multiplex PCR; TCRdb has only the in-frame clones, and not every one. Of some 70,000 clones detected, around 64% appear once; the ten largest clones hold about 2.9%. This clone appeared a few times. The antigen is not known. There were likely unrecorded immune exposures, though donors were nominally healthy when sampled. Study findings and constraints: Specific recognition of CMV antigens was confirmed in vitro for a few chains (all CMV-associated).

This CDR3 contains 14 residues. V lost 6 bases, J lost 6 bases, and 7 bases stayed unmatched. Germline V gene data show CDR1 as MDHEN and CDR2 as SYDVKM. The chain employs TRBV28 and TRBJ1-5; 8 positions agree with TRBD1. The sequence came from a woman aged 45-65 years in good health and CMV-seronegative. What was sequenced was PBMCs. The CDR3 DNA reads as TGTGCCAGCAGCAAGACAGGGGTCACTCAGCCCCAGCATTTT. This codes for CASSKTGVTQPQHF.